Listed below are T cell receptor beta chains from one sample, sequenced in a study of OX40 agonist ivuxolimab in advanced cancers. TCRdb keeps only in-frame clones here, not all; method: immunoSEQ multiplex PCR. The sample yields about 56,000 clones, approximately 86% seen once. The source was CD4+ or CD8+ T cells sorted from blood, collected in a trial of the OX40 agonist ivuxolimab. The source is an adult with an advanced solid tumor such as melanoma, head and neck, liver or kidney cancer. The CDR3 runs from the conserved cysteine through the conserved F or W. A D gene is named only where the DNA matches it firmly. Clone sizes are given selectively: once, few, many, or a class where the clone is expanded.

>-|TRBD2|TRBV18|TRBJ2-7
TGTGCCAGCTCACCAAGTGGTCTAGCGGGAACCATTTACGAGCAGTACTTC
CASSPSGLAGTIYEQYF
>-|-|TRBV5-1|TRBJ1-4
TGCGCCAGCAGACTCAACGAAAAACTGTTTTTT
CASRLNEKLFF
>-|-|TRBV19|TRBJ1-2
TGTGCCAGTAGATTTTACAGGGAGGACCGTGGCTACACCTTC
CASRFYREDRGYTF
>-|-|TRBV21-1|TRBJ2-5
TGTGCCAATTTCCAAAAGCTGAGAACCGAGACCCAGTACTTC
CANFQKLRTETQYF
>few|-|TRBV7-9|TRBJ2-7
TGTGCCAGCACCCGGGGTTCCTACGAGCAGTACTTC
CASTRGSYEQYF
>-|-|TRBV5-4|TRBJ1-2
TGTGCCAGCAGCTTGGCCATCCCCAGGCGACCTAACTATGGCTACACCTTC
CASSLAIPRRPNYGYTF
>few|TRBD1|TRBV5-1|TRBJ1-2
TGCGCCAGCAGATTCGGACAGGGGGACCTCTATGGCTACACCTTC
CASRFGQGDLYGYTF
>-|-|TRBV9|TRBJ2-1
TGTGCCAGCAGCGTGGGGGGGCTAGCCTACAATGAGCAGTTCTTC
CASSVGGLAYNEQFF
>-|-|TRBV19|TRBJ2-7
TGTGCCAGTAGTATAGATTGGCGAGCAGGCGAGCAGTACTTC
CASSIDWRAGEQYF
>-|-|TRBV5-6|TRBJ2-7
TGTGCCAGCAGCCTGGAAGGGGCTTTATACGAGCAGTACTTC
CASSLEGALYEQYF
>-|-|TRBV6-5|TRBJ2-5
TGTGCCAGCAGTTACTCGATAGGCCCCCAGTACTTC
CASSYSIGPQYF
>-|-|TRBV4-1|TRBJ2-2
TGCGCCAGCAGCCAACTAGAGGGCACCGGGGAGCTGTTTTTT
CASSQLEGTGELFF
>few|TRBD1|TRBV10-2|TRBJ2-1
TGCGCCAGCAGGGGGGGACAGGGGAACAATGAGCAGTTCTTC
CASRGGQGNNEQFF
>-|-|TRBV14|TRBJ2-2
TGTGCCAGCAGCCATCAGGGATCTGGTATCGTGGAGCTGTTTTTT
CASSHQGSGIVELFF
>-|-|TRBV27|TRBJ1-5
TGTGCCAGCAGTTTCCCAGGTAGCAATCAGCCCCAGCATTTT
CASSFPGSNQPQHF
>-|TRBD1|TRBV7-2|TRBJ2-7
TGTGCCAGCAGCGGGGGGGGGACAGGGCCCGAGCAGTACTTC
CASSGGGTGPEQYF
>-|TRBD1|TRBV30|TRBJ1-2
TGTGCCTGGAGCCCCGGACAGGGAGGCTACACCTTC
CAWSPGQGGYTF
>-|-|TRBV12-5|TRBJ1-6
TGTGCTAGTGGTTTAGACAGTTGGCTAGGTAATTCACCCCTCCACTTT
CASGLDSWLGNSPLHF
>-|-|TRBV19|TRBJ1-4
TGTGCCAGTAGTATAACTGGAGGGGATGAAAAACTGTTTTTT
CASSITGGDEKLFF
>-|-|TRBV30|TRBJ2-3
TGTGCCGGAAGGGGGGGCGTTTGGACAGATACGCAGTATTTT
CAGRGGVWTDTQYF
>-|TRBD1|TRBV7-7|TRBJ2-5
TGTGCCAGCAGCAAGGGACAGCTAGAGACCCAGTACTTC
CASSKGQLETQYF
>-|-|TRBV10-2|TRBJ1-2
TGCGCCAGCAGTGAACAAATTAACTATGGCTACACCTTC
CASSEQINYGYTF
>-|-|TRBV5-4|TRBJ1-2
TGTGCCAGCAGCCGGGACCTCTATGGCTACACCTTC
CASSRDLYGYTF
>-|TRBD1|TRBV5-1|TRBJ2-7
TGCGCCAGCAGCCCCTTGCCTGACAGGGTCTCCTACGAGCAGTACTTC
CASSPLPDRVSYEQYF
>-|TRBD2|TRBV7-2|TRBJ2-1
TGTGCCAGCAGGGCCGGGACTAGCGGTCGTGAGCAGTTCTTC
CASRAGTSGREQFF
>-|-|TRBV7-7|TRBJ1-1
TGTGCCAGCAGCTTAAGGCCTAACACTGAAGCTTTCTTT
CASSLRPNTEAFF
>-|-|TRBV29-1|TRBJ1-1
TGCAGCCTCCTGAAGGCTATGGACACTGAAGCTTTCTTT
CSLLKAMDTEAFF
>-|-|TRBV6-5|TRBJ1-2
TGTGCCAGCAGTTACTCACGGGCCGACTATGGCTACACCTTC
CASSYSRADYGYTF
>-|-|TRBV7-9|TRBJ1-2
TGTGCCAGCAGCCCGAATTACAGCTATGGCTACACCTTC
CASSPNYSYGYTF
>-|-|TRBV25-1|TRBJ1-2
TGTGCCAGCAGTCAACAGGGCGGATGGTATGGCTACACCTTC
CASSQQGGWYGYTF
>-|-|TRBV7-2|TRBJ2-7
TGTGCCAGCAGCTTAGGGCGGACCACCTACGAGCAGTACTTC
CASSLGRTTYEQYF
>-|-|TRBV11-2|TRBJ1-1
TGTGCCAGCAGCGCCAGGGGTGGCACTGAAGCTTTCTTT
CASSARGGTEAFF
>few|TRBD1|TRBV5-6|TRBJ1-2
TGTGCCAGCAGCACCGGGACAGGCGCCTACTATGGCTACACCTTC
CASSTGTGAYYGYTF
>-|TRBD2|TRBV5-6|TRBJ2-2
TGTGCAGCGGGACTCTTGAACACCGGGGAGCTGTTTTTT
CAAGLLNTGELFF
>-|-|TRBV18|TRBJ2-1
TGTGCCAGCTCCCGAGACCCCGTAGGACATTCAGATGAGCAGTTCTTC
CASSRDPVGHSDEQFF
>-|-|TRBV28|TRBJ1-2
TGTGCCAGCAGCCCCTTAGAGTCCCCGAGGCTAACTGCTAACTATGGCTACACCTTC
CASSPLESPRLTANYGYTF
>-|TRBD2|TRBV27|TRBJ2-7
TGTGCCAGCAGTTCCACCGGGACTAGCGCCGAGCAGTACTTC
CASSSTGTSAEQYF
>-|-|TRBV27|TRBJ1-3
TGTGCCAGCAGTGCGAAAGGAAGAGGCGGAAACACCATATATTTT
CASSAKGRGGNTIYF
>-|-|TRBV7-2|TRBJ2-5
TGTGCCAGCAGCCGGATATTAGAGGGTCAAGAGACCCAGTACTTC
CASSRILEGQETQYF
>-|-|TRBV5-1|TRBJ2-5
TGCGCCAGCAGCTTGGGACTTCCGATGTACCAAGAGACCCAGTACTTC
CASSLGLPMYQETQYF
>-|TRBD2|TRBV11-2|TRBJ2-3
TGTGCCAGCAGCTCCGGACTAGCGGGAGTAACAGATACGCAGTATTTT
CASSSGLAGVTDTQYF
>-|TRBD2|TRBV27|TRBJ2-7
TGTGCCAGCAGCCCAGAACCGGGACTAGGCGTCTACGAGCAGTACTTC
CASSPEPGLGVYEQYF
>-|TRBD1|TRBV4-3|TRBJ1-6
TGCGCCAGCAGCCAAGTTCAGACAGGGAGGAATTCACCCCTCCACTTT
CASSQVQTGRNSPLHF
>-|-|TRBV4-1|TRBJ2-1
TGCGCCAGCAGTCCCCTCGTCAGGGGCCCACGAAGCTCCTACAATGAGCAGTTCTTC
CASSPLVRGPRSSYNEQFF
>-|-|TRBV4-1|TRBJ1-2
TGCGCCAGCAGCCCAGCGGAGAATCAGGTGGCTTCCGGCTACACCTTC
CASSPAENQVASGYTF
>-|TRBD2|TRBV11-3|TRBJ2-1
TGTGCCAGCAGCTTATATAGCGGGAGATTGCATGAGCAGTTCTTC
CASSLYSGRLHEQFF
>-|-|TRBV2|TRBJ2-5
TGTGCCAGCATTCAGGTCCAGGGACAAGAGACCCAGTACTTC
CASIQVQGQETQYF
>few|-|TRBV28|TRBJ2-4
TGTGCCAGCAGTTTATACAGGGACTACGGCATTCAGTACTTC
CASSLYRDYGIQYF
>-|TRBD2|TRBV11-3|TRBJ2-3
TGTGCCAGCAGCTTAGGACTAGCCGTTACAGATACGCAGTATTTT
CASSLGLAVTDTQYF
>few|TRBD1|TRBV2|TRBJ1-4
TGTGCCAGCAGAGGGGGCTGGGAAAAACTGTTTTTT
CASRGGWEKLFF
>-|TRBD1|TRBV19|TRBJ1-2
TGTGCCAGTAGTTTACAGGGGCAATTGGGCTACACCTTC
CASSLQGQLGYTF
>-|-|TRBV11-2|TRBJ2-7
TGTGCCAGCAGCTTAGACGGAGGCAGGGCCTACGAGCAGTACTTC
CASSLDGGRAYEQYF
>once|TRBD1|TRBV6-1|TRBJ1-6
TGTGCCAGCCTCCGCGACAGGGGGATTTATTCACCCCTCCACTTT
CASLRDRGIYSPLHF
>-|-|TRBV5-5|TRBJ1-2
TGTGCCAGCAGCTTCCGAGGGGATGGCGGCTACACCTTC
CASSFRGDGGYTF
>-|-|TRBV11-3|TRBJ2-2
TGTGCCAGCAGCTTATGGGGAATGGGCACCGGGGAGCTGTTTTTT
CASSLWGMGTGELFF
>-|-|TRBV19|TRBJ2-7
TGTGCCAGTAGTATATCTGGGAACTCCTACGAGCAGTACTTC
CASSISGNSYEQYF
>-|-|TRBV7-2|TRBJ2-1
TGTGCCAGCACCTGGGGGGGCGCAGCCTACAATGAGCAGTTCTTC
CASTWGGAAYNEQFF
>-|-|TRBV6-5|TRBJ2-3
TGTGCCAGCAGTTACTCTCCAGGCGCAGATACGCAGTATTTT
CASSYSPGADTQYF
>-|-|TRBV11-2|TRBJ1-1
TGTGCCAGCAGCTTAACCAATCTGGCCACTGAAGCTTTCTTT
CASSLTNLATEAFF
>-|-|TRBV7-2|TRBJ1-1
TGTGCCAGCAGCTTAGGGATCAACACTGAAGCTTTCTTT
CASSLGINTEAFF